The 23 T cell receptor beta chains below were found in one sample sequenced in a study of human CD8 memory T cell subsets. UMI-labeled 5' RACE generated the TCR beta libraries. TCRdb derives one entry per CDR3 protein from the 5' RACE reads, leaving out DNA. The sample data list roughly 9,800 distinct CDR3 sequences. The sequenced material came from CD8+ stem-like memory T cells (TSCM and TCM) sorted from PBMCs. Subset noted: stem-like memory CD8 T cells (TSTEM), CCR7+ PD-1- TIGIT-. These receptors all come from a human donor in good health.

Its frequency marks this clonotype as medium-sized. Here the CDR3 reads CSASGTDTYEQYF. The chain recombines TRBV29-1 with TRBJ2-7; lacking DNA, the TRBD2 call made by TCRdb goes unchecked. Germline CDR1 SQVTM, CDR2 ANQGSEA. The CDR3 length is 13 residues.

This clonotype counts as medium-sized by frequency. This rearrangement joins TRBV7-8 to TRBJ2-7. This CDR3 region has 15 residues. CDR1 SGHVS and CDR2 FQNEAQ come from the germline V gene. This CDR3 reads CASSFSFGVDDEQYF.

The chain combines TRBV30 with TRBJ1-2; TCRdb's D gene call, TRBD1, goes unchecked for lack of DNA. The CDR3 spans 11 residues. CDR1 GTSNPN and CDR2 SVGIG come from the germline V gene (reference sequence). The CDR3 here is CASTGDYGYTF.

This clonotype registers medium-sized by frequency. The chain couples TRBV5-4 to TRBJ1-2; TCRdb's D call, TRBD1, is unchecked because there is no DNA. The CDR3 has 15 amino acids. Germline V CDR1 and CDR2: SGHNT, YYREEE (reference sequence). This chain's CDR3 is CASSLGTGSRDGYTF.

The chain is built from TRBV9 and TRBJ2-3; lacking DNA, the TRBD2 call made by TCRdb goes unchecked. The germline gives CDR1 SGDLS, CDR2 YYNGEE. CDR3 length equals 15 residues. This CDR3 is CASSVLAAFTDTQYF.

The chain links TRBV7-8 to TRBJ2-7; as DNA is missing, the TRBD1 call by TCRdb cannot be tested. Germline loops: CDR1 SGHVS, CDR2 FQNEAQ. The CDR3 has 14 residues. The CDR3 spells CASSLEFRDYEQYF. The entire variable domain, with the rest obtained from reference TRBV7-8 and TRBJ2-7, is as follows: GAGVSQSPRYKVAKRGQDVALRCDPISGHVSLFWYQQALGQGPEFLTYFQNEAQLDKSGLPSDRFFAERPEGSVSTLKIQRTQQEDSAVYLCASSLEFRDYEQYFGPGTRLTVT.

The gene calls are TRBV28 and TRBJ1-1. The CDR3 sequence is 14 residues long. Germline loops: CDR1 MDHEN, CDR2 SYDVKM. CDR3 sequence: CASSSDPGLPEAFF.

This clonotype is identified as large (0.1 to 1%) from frequency. This sequence joins TRBV4-3 and TRBJ2-3; checking the TCRdb D call of TRBD2 is not possible without DNA. The CDR3 is 15 residues long. The germline CDR1 and CDR2 sequences are LGHNA and YSLEER. CDR3 residues: CASSQGASSGDTQYF.

This chain uses TRBV20-1 with TRBJ2-1. The length of the CDR3 is 14 residues. Per the germline V gene, CDR1 is DFQATT and CDR2 is SNEGSKA (reference sequence). The CDR3 loop is CSAKAPSSYNEQFF.

The chain combines TRBV13 with TRBJ2-3; TCRdb selects TRBD2, and the lack of DNA leaves this call unchecked. The CDR3 is 16 residues long. Germline V gives CDR1 PRHDT, CDR2 FYEKMQ (reference sequence). This CDR3 is CASSLGPAGYPDTQYF.

V and J are TRBV6-5 and TRBJ2-7; TCRdb outputs TRBD2, but without DNA this stays unchecked. Germline V gives CDR1 MNHEY, CDR2 SVGAGI. The CDR3 extends over 15 amino acids. CDR3 amino acids: CASSMLAGDPAGQYF.

Its frequency marks this clonotype as medium-sized. This rearrangement joins TRBV4-1 to TRBJ1-2; TCRdb names TRBD1, which stays unverified in the absence of DNA. Per the germline V gene, CDR1 is MGHRA and CDR2 is YSYEKL. This CDR3 is 14 amino acids long. The CDR3 reads CASSPSGQSYGYTF.

The chain is built from TRBV5-4 and TRBJ2-2; there is no DNA to check the TCRdb D call of TRBD1. CDR1 is SGHNT, CDR2 YYREEE, per germline (reference sequence). There are 18 residues in the CDR3. The CDR3 loop is CASSFGRAGTGNTGELFF.

CDR3: CASSTGQGWNYEQYF. The chain recombines TRBV5-6 with TRBJ2-7; the TRBD1 assignment by TCRdb is unverifiable without DNA. There are 15 residues in the CDR3. Germline V gene data show CDR1 as SGHDT and CDR2 as YYEEEE.

By frequency, this clonotype is medium-sized. The gene calls are TRBV20-1 and TRBJ2-1; TCRdb calls TRBD1, which cannot be checked without DNA. Germline V gene sequence: CDR1 DFQATT, CDR2 SNEGSKA (reference sequence). The CDR3 is 12 residues long. CDR3 amino acids: CSARSRADEQFF.

Its frequency marks this clonotype as medium-sized. This chain links TRBV27 with TRBJ2-1; the D gene TCRdb calls, TRBD2, cannot be checked with no DNA. The V gene's germline CDR1 is MNHEY and CDR2 SMNVEV (reference sequence). CDR3 length: 12 residues. CDR3: CASGRTANEQFF.

This sequence joins TRBV9 and TRBJ2-7; TCRdb gives TRBD1 as the D gene, but with no DNA this cannot be confirmed. This CDR3 spans 14 amino acids. CDR1 is SGDLS, CDR2 YYNGEE, per germline. CDR3 amino acids: CASSPSPRGYEQYF.

V gene TRBV7-9 combines with J gene TRBJ1-1; TCRdb's D call, TRBD1, is unchecked because there is no DNA. The V gene's germline CDR1 is SEHNR and CDR2 FQNEAQ (reference sequence). The CDR3 loop spans 14 amino acids. The CDR3 here is CASKTTGPNTEAFF.

J is TRBJ2-1 and V is TRBV7-9. The length of the CDR3 is 13 residues. From germline, CDR1 is SEHNR and CDR2 FQNEAQ (reference sequence). The CDR3 is CASSLAGHNEQFF.

The V and J genes are TRBV7-9 and TRBJ2-5; TCRdb's D gene call, TRBD2, goes unchecked for lack of DNA. The CDR3 has 16 amino acids. Germline-derived CDR1 and CDR2 are SEHNR and FQNEAQ (reference sequence). CDR3 protein: CASSFRLAGVGETQYF. The full variable domain, in which reference TRBV7-9 and TRBJ2-5 provide the parts outside the CDR3, is DTGVSQNPRHKITKRGQNVTFRCDPISEHNRLYWYRQTLGQGPEFLTYFQNEAQLEKSRLLSDRFSAERPKGSFSTLEIQRTEQGDSAMYLCASSFRLAGVGETQYFGPGTRLLVL.

CDR3: CASSFAEGGELFF. The genes are TRBV12-3 or TRBV12-4 and TRBJ2-2; the TCRdb D gene call, TRBD2, has no DNA to confirm it. The CDR3 has 13 residues.

This chain links TRBV19 with TRBJ2-5; TCRdb calls TRBD1, which cannot be checked without DNA. The V gene's germline CDR1 is LNHDA and CDR2 SQIVND (reference sequence). This CDR3 region has 16 residues. The CDR3 is CASSITAGKDQETQYF.

This rearrangement joins TRBV7-9 to TRBJ2-3; TCRdb's D call, TRBD2, is unchecked because there is no DNA. CDR1 is SEHNR and CDR2 is FQNEAQ in the germline V gene (reference sequence). The length of the CDR3 is 11 residues. The CDR3 loop reads CASGPTDTQYF.